This T cell receptor beta chain was sequenced for a study of blood T cell repertoires in COVID-19 (dated by TCRdb to 2020 to 2022). Broadly, across the study: Samples covering the acute and convalescent phases of COVID-19 were provided by collaborators in the United States, Italy and Spain. The material from the prospective study consisted of cDNA or gDNA derived from T cells, B-cell-depleted T cells, or PBMCs. Deeply sampled blood TCRbeta repertoires from subjects exposed to, actively infected with, or recovered from COVID-19 were included in the dataset. A freely available public database, intended as a resource for researchers studying the immune response to SARS-CoV-2, is where the repertoires were released. The samples were drawn from two sources: the first 160 participants of the ongoing ImmuneRACE study, and approximately 1,300 subjects contributed by 6 global collaborators. Nearly every sample came with metadata listing a de-identified subject ID, COVID-19 status, age in years and sex. Where HLA class I and class II types were available, the types were taken from metadata supplied by the sample provider, not from assay-based typing.

Samples from volunteer blood donors who had recovered from COVID-19 were contributed by a second Seattle source. The collaborating institutions used their own protocols to collect whole blood in K2EDTA tubes. For TCRbeta analysis, collaborators shipped samples in one of three forms: frozen whole blood, isolated PBMCs, or DNA extracted from either of those sample types. TCRbeta CDR3 regions were amplified from genomic DNA by means of the immunoSEQ Assay, a bias-controlled multiplex PCR. Concerning the study's data processing: The number of nucleated cells in each sample was estimated from the amplification of reference gene primers within the assay. To quantify the absolute abundance of each unique TCRbeta CDR3 rearrangement, sequence reads were collapsed and filtered. For each sample, productive Simpson clonality was calculated as the square root of Simpson's diversity index across productive rearrangements. TCRdb took this table from immuneACCESS and kept in-frame rearrangements with V and J called. Such tables lack part of the clones; where checked against another copy, unresolved V genes explain under half of the gap, and the rest is unexplained. V and J calls plus clone size are reproduced from that table; the DNA served to infer D and trimming. The sample profile shows hundreds of thousands of clones; roughly 89% of them were found once. 3% to 4% of the sample is held by the ten biggest clonotypes.

About this clone: The antigen it binds to is not known. No base-level quality is on record; no much larger clone is a single base apart.

Results the study describes overall, beyond this receptor: Clinical and demographic metadata were provided uncurated, with the amount varying by source and participant.

At the junction V is shortened by 2 bases and J by 1 base, with 8 bases in between. The germline V gene (reference sequence) gives CDR1 as LNHDA and CDR2 as SQIVND. From the cysteine up to the phenylalanine, the CDR3 has a length of 14 residues. The CDR3 DNA has 42 bases and is translated from base 1. This clonotype was sampled from a woman under 30 who had recovered from COVID-19. Recombination joined TRBV19 with TRBJ2-5; tentative D gene TRBD2, with 5 bases matching. The sample comprised peripheral blood. The CDR3 sequence is CASSISGSQETQYF. The bases are TGTGCCAGTAGTATAAGCGGCAGCCAAGAGACCCAGTACTTC.